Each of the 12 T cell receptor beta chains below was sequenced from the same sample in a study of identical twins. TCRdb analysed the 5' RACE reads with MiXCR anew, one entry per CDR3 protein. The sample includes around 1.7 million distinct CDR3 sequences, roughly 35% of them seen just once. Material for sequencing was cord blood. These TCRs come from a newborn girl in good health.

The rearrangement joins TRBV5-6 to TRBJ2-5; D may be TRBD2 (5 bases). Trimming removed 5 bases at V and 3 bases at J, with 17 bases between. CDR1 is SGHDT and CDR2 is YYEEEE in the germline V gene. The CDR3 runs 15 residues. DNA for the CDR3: TGTGCCAGCAGTTATGCCGGGAACCACAAAGAGACCCAGTACTTC. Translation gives CASSYAGNHKETQYF.

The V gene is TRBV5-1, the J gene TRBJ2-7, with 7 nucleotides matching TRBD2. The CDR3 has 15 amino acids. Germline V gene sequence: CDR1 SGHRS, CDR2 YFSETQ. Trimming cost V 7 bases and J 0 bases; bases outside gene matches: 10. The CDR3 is CASGYTGTNSYEQYF. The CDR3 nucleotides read TGCGCCAGCGGCTATACCGGGACTAACTCCTACGAGCAGTACTTC.

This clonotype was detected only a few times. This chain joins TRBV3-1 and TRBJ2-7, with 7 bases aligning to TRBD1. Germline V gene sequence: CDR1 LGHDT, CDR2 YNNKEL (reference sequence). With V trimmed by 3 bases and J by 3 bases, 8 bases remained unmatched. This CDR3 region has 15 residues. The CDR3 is CASSQDRDRSYEQYF. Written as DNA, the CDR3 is TGTGCCAGCAGCCAGGACCGGGACAGAAGCTACGAGCAGTACTTC.

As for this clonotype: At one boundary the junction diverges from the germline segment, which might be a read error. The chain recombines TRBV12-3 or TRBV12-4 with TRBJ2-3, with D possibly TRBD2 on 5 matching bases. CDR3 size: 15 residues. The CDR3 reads CASSLLAFSADAQYF. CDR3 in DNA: TGTGCCAGCAGTTTACTAGCATTCAGCGCAGATGCGCAGTATTTT.

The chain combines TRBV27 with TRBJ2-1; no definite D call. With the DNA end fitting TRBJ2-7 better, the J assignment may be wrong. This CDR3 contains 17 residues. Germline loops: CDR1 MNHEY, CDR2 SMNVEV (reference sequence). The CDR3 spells CASSLSSSAVSYNEQYF. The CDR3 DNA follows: TGTGCCAGCAGTTTATCGTCGAGCGCCGTCTCCTACAATGAGCAGTACTTC.

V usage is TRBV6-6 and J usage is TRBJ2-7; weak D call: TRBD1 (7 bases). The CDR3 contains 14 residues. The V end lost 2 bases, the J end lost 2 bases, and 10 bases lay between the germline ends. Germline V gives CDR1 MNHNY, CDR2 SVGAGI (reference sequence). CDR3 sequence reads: CASSYQGGPYEQYF. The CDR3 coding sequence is TGTGCCAGCAGTTACCAGGGGGGCCCCTACGAGCAGTACTTC.

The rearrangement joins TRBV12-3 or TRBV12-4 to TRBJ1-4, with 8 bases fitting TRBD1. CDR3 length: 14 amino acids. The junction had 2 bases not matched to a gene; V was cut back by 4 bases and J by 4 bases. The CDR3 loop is CASSWGQDNEKLFF. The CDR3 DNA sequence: TGTGCCAGCAGTTGGGGACAGGATAATGAAAAACTGTTTTTT.

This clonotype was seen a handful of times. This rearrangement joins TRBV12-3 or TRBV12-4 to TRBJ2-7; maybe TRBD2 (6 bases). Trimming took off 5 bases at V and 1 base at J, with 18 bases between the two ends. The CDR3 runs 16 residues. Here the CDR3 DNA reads TGTGCCAGCAGTCCCCGTGGAGGGCTACGATCCTACGAGCAGTACTTC. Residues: CASSPRGGLRSYEQYF.

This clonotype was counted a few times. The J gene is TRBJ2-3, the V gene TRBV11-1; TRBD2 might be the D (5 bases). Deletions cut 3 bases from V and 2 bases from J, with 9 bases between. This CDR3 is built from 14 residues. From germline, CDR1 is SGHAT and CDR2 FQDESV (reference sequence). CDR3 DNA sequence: TGTGCCAGCAGCTTGGGAGTCCACACAGATACGCAGTATTTT. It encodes CASSLGVHTDTQYF.

The CDR3 nucleotides are TGCGCCAGCAGCTTGGGTGATGCAGCTATCTATGGTGGCTACACCTTC. Amino acids: CASSLGDAAIYGGYTF. The chain uses TRBV5-1 and TRBJ1-2; no firm D call. V lost 0 bases to trimming and J lost 7 bases, with 19 bases between them. CDR3 size: 16 residues. Germline CDR1 reads SGHRS; CDR2 reads YFSETQ. Using reference TRBV5-1 and TRBJ1-2 for the parts outside the CDR3, the full variable domain is KAGVTQTPRYLIKTRGQQVTLSCSPISGHRSVSWYQQTPGQGLQFLFEYFSETQRNKGNFPGRFSGRQFSNSRSEMNVSTLELGDSALYLCASSLGDAAIYGGYTFGSGTRLTVV.

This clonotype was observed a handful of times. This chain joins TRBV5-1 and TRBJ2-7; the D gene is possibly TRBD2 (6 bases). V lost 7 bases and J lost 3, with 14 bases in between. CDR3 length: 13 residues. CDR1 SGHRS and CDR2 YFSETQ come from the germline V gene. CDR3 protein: CASGRTGDYEQYF. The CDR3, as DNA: TGCGCCAGCGGCAGAACGGGGGACTACGAGCAGTACTTC.

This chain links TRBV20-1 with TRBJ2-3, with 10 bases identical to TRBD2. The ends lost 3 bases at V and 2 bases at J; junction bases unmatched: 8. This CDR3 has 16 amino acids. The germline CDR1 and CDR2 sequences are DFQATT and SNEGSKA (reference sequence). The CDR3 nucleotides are TGCAGTGCTAGCGGTACTAGCGGGGACCCCACAGATACGCAGTATTTT. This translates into CSASGTSGDPTDTQYF.